A single sample is the source of the 11 T cell receptor beta chains below, sequenced in a study of blood T cell dynamics during melanoma immunotherapy. Sequenced by immunoSEQ multiplex PCR; TCRdb stores in-frame clones only, minus some. The repertoire holds approximately 23,000 clones, with roughly 86% as singletons. Time point reported: pre-treatment baseline. The material was blood, obtained from a patient treated with checkpoint blockade. The receptors originated from a human donor with melanoma.

The gene calls are TRBV6-6 and TRBJ1-2, with D maybe TRBD1 (6 bases). Trimming left V 1 base short and J 8 bases short, with 14 bases between. The CDR3 runs 14 residues. The germline V gene encodes CDR1 MNHNY and CDR2 SVGAGI (reference sequence). In nucleotides, the CDR3 is TGTGCCAGCAGTTACTTGAGGGGGGACCAAGGCTACACCTTC. This translates into CASSYLRGDQGYTF.

The chain joins TRBV28 to TRBJ2-5; 10 bases agree with TRBD1. The CDR3 runs 17 residues. Trimming at V came to 2 bases and at J to 4 bases, leaving 10 bases not matched to a gene. In germline, CDR1 is MDHEN, CDR2 SYDVKM. The CDR3 sequence is CASSLPSGQGGLETQYF. CDR3 in DNA: TGTGCCAGCAGTTTACCCTCCGGACAGGGGGGATTAGAGACCCAGTACTTC.

The V call is TRBV7-8, the J call TRBJ1-2; no reliable D call. CDR1 and CDR2 (germline): SGHVS, FQNEAQ. The CDR3 consists of 12 residues. Between the trimmed V and J ends, which lost 5 bases and 4 bases, there was a span of 8 bases. The CDR3 reads CASSPQPYGYTF. As DNA, the CDR3 is TGTGCCAGCAGCCCCCAGCCCTATGGCTACACCTTC.

The chain is built from TRBV27 and TRBJ1-2, with unresolved D. V lost 5 bases to trimming and J lost 2 bases, with 9 bases between them. Germline V lookup: CDR1 MNHEY, CDR2 SMNVEV (reference sequence). There are 13 residues in the CDR3. CDR3 residues: CASSPQGNYGYTF. Here the CDR3 DNA reads TGTGCCAGCAGTCCCCAAGGGAACTATGGCTACACCTTC.

The chain combines TRBV19 with TRBJ1-2; TRBD1 is a possible D gene (5 bases). V lost 3 bases to trimming and J lost 4 bases, with 24 bases between them. Germline V gene data show CDR1 as LNHDA and CDR2 as SQIVND (reference sequence). The CDR3 consists of 18 residues. The CDR3 bases are TGTGCCAGTAGTATGGGGGGAATCGGGGTCCTCACTCCCTATGGCTACACCTTC. Translated, it gives CASSMGGIGVLTPYGYTF. Based on the CDR3 plus reference TRBV19 and TRBJ1-2, the full variable domain is DGGITQSPKYLFRKEGQNVTLSCEQNLNHDAMYWYRQDPGQGLRLIYYSQIVNDFQKGDIAEGYSVSREKKESFPLTVTSAQKNPTAFYLCASSMGGIGVLTPYGYTFGSGTRLTVV.

The V call is TRBV30, the J call TRBJ2-7, with TRBD2 matching 9 bases. Germline CDR1 is GTSNPN and CDR2 is SVGIG (reference sequence). V shed 8 bases, J shed 6 bases, and the junction held 11 bases outside the gene matches. The length of the CDR3 is 13 residues. DNA of the CDR3: TGTGCCGGTATCGGGCGGGGGGGCCTCGAGCAGTACTTC. This encodes CAGIGRGGLEQYF.

The chain carries TRBV19 and TRBJ1-6; D is unresolved. CDR3 length equals 16 residues. Germline-derived CDR1 and CDR2 are LNHDA and SQIVND (reference sequence). V lost 1 base, J lost 3 bases, and 10 bases lay in between. CDR3 nucleotide sequence: TGTGCCAGTAGTATAGGGGGAGAATTCTATAATTCACCCCTCCACTTT. Residues: CASSIGGEFYNSPLHF.

V gene TRBV30 combines with J gene TRBJ2-7, with TRBD1 as a possible D gene (5 bases). Germline CDR1 and CDR2: GTSNPN and SVGIG (reference sequence). This CDR3 spans 13 amino acids. Trimming took off 4 bases at V and 0 bases at J, with 10 bases between the two ends. CDR3 sequence: CAWNRISSYEQYF. The CDR3 region has the DNA TGTGCCTGGAACAGGATCAGCTCCTACGAGCAGTACTTC.

The genes are TRBV7-9 and TRBJ2-6, with D perhaps assigned TRBD1 or TRBD2 (5 bases each). The V end was cut by 8 bases, the J end by 4 bases, with 24 bases between. CDR1 is SEHNR and CDR2 is FQNEAQ in the germline V gene (reference sequence). The CDR3 spans 18 residues. The DNA of the CDR3 is TGTGCCAGCCGGGGCAGGGCGACTTCGGATGTCGGGGCCAACGTCCTGACTTTC. The encoded protein is CASRGRATSDVGANVLTF.

The gene calls are TRBV11-2 and TRBJ2-3, with TRBD1 matching over 9 bases. V was clipped by 6 bases and J by 4 bases; unmatched bases: 5. Germline lookup yields CDR1 SGHAT and CDR2 FQNNGV. The CDR3 contains 14 residues. DNA of the CDR3: TGTGCCAGCAGACGGGACAGGGTTGCAGATACGCAGTATTTT. Translation: CASRRDRVADTQYF. The full variable domain, completed using reference TRBV11-2 and TRBJ2-3, is EAGVAQSPRYKIIEKRQSVAFWCNPISGHATLYWYQQILGQGPKLLIQFQNNGVVDDSQLPKDRFSAERLKGVDSTLKIQPAKLEDSAVYLCASRRDRVADTQYFGPGTRLTVL.

The chain uses TRBV14 and TRBJ1-3; possibly TRBD1 for D (5 bases). The CDR3 runs to 16 residues. The germline V gene encodes CDR1 SGHDN and CDR2 FVKESK. Trimming pared 5 bases from V and 0 bases from J, leaving 14 bases between. This CDR3 reads CASSFRGRSSGNTIYF. The CDR3 DNA reads as TGTGCCAGCAGCTTTAGGGGCCGCAGCTCTGGAAACACCATATATTTT.